This is a list of T cell receptor beta chains from one sample in a study of T cell responses to AZD1222 COVID-19 vaccine. The protocol was immunoSEQ multiplex PCR, while the TCRdb copy is restricted to in-frame clones and leaves out a portion. This table has 150,000 to 200,000 clones, around 88% appearing once. This specimen was peripheral blood, taken 28 days after the second AZD1222 dose. The source is an adult who received the AZD1222 COVID-19 vaccine. CDR3s include the opening cysteine and the closing phenylalanine or tryptophan.

>TRBV28|TRBJ1-1
CASSLEEGSKINTKAFF
>TRBV15|TRBJ2-1
CATSFSPGAYNEQFF
>TRBV15|TRBJ1-1
CATSKVLTGRAYTEAFF
>TRBV6-5|TRBJ1-4
CASALGQPSEKLFF
>TRBV29-1|TRBJ1-5
CSVAQGGSNQPQHF
>TRBV29-1|TRBJ1-5
CSVESGVDQPQHF
>TRBV7-9|TRBJ2-1
CASSSSGDNEQFF
>TRBV10-3|TRBJ2-3
CAITAEIGADTQYF
>TRBV7-2|TRBJ1-2
CASSSVGGAAYGYTF
>TRBV28|TRBJ2-5
CASSLLRPARPTEETQYF
>TRBV25-1|TRBJ2-7
CASRGASYEQYF
>TRBV15|TRBJ2-7
CATSDTDPGTNEQYF
>TRBV28|TRBJ1-1
CASSLPGRNTEAFF
>TRBV10-2|TRBJ1-6
CASSDRGTWNSPLHF
>TRBV5-6|TRBJ2-3
CASSLEIRGNTQYF
>TRBV6-6|TRBJ1-3
CASSPGQTSGNTIYF
>TRBV18|TRBJ2-7
CASSMGNWGQSLSYEQYF
>TRBV15|TRBJ1-6
CATSREGGVGYNSPLHF
>TRBV11-3|TRBJ2-1
CASRWAPFYNEQFF
>TRBV5-6|TRBJ2-6
CASTSRGPGRANVLTF
>TRBV4-1|TRBJ2-7
CASSQDRWGGRRGEQYF
>TRBV6-1|TRBJ1-2
CASSESLGTGGNGYTF
>TRBV4-1|TRBJ2-5
CASSQTQGLVETQYF
>TRBV5-4|TRBJ1-4
CASSLGGGVNEKLFF
>TRBV7-2|TRBJ2-1
CASSLNRASSGEQFF
>TRBV9|TRBJ2-3
CASSVVGEGTDTQYF
>TRBV7-2|TRBJ1-2
CASSPTAAGGVYGYTF
>TRBV9|TRBJ2-5
CASSGVAGGLQETQYF